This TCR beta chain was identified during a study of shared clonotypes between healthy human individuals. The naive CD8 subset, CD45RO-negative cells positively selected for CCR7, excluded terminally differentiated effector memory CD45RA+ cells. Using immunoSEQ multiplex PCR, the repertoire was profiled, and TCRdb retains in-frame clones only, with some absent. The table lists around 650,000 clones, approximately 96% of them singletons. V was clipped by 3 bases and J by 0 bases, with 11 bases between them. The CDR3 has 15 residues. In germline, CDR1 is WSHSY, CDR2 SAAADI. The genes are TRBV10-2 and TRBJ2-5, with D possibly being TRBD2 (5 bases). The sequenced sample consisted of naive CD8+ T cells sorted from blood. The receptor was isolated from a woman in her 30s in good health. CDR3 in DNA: TGCGCCAGCAGTGACCTAGCTGGGAACCAAGAGACCCAGTACTTC. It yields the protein CASSDLAGNQETQYF.